This is a list of T cell receptor beta chains from one sample in a study of blood T cell repertoires in COVID-19. This table comes from immunoSEQ multiplex PCR, and its TCRdb copy is limited to in-frame clones, with some not included. The data show 150,000 to 200,000 clones, with approximately 79% seen just once and 17% held by the top ten. The material sequenced was peripheral blood. The origin of the receptors is a man aged 60-69 years with active or convalescent COVID-19. Each CDR3 is given with its conserved first and last residue. The D gene is left open where the match is weak. A clone size is listed for some rows: how often the clone was seen (once, few, many), or a class if it is expanded.

v_gene	abundance	d_gene	j_gene	CDR3nt	CDR3aa
TRBV18	NA	NA	TRBJ2-3	TGTGCCAGCTCGACAGGGCGCCCAGCGGGAGTAATGACAGATACGCAGTATTTT	CASSTGRPAGVMTDTQYF
TRBV2	NA	NA	TRBJ2-2	TGTGCCAGCATTTCCAGGTTGAACACCGGGGAGCTGTTTTTT	CASISRLNTGELFF
TRBV28	few	TRBD1	TRBJ2-7	TGTGCCAGCAGTTTAGATACAGGGGGCTACGAGCAGTACTTC	CASSLDTGGYEQYF
TRBV11-1	NA	NA	TRBJ2-3	TGTGCCAGCAGCCGGGCAGGGAACACAGATACGCAGTATTTT	CASSRAGNTDTQYF
TRBV6-5	NA	TRBD2	TRBJ2-5	TGTGCCAGCACGTTAAGCGGGGGTCGGGGGGAGACCCAGTACTTC	CASTLSGGRGETQYF
TRBV5-6	NA	TRBD2	TRBJ2-3	TGTGCCAGCAGCCTCGGGACTAGCGGGAGGTCCACCACAGATACGCAGTATTTT	CASSLGTSGRSTTDTQYF
TRBV9	NA	TRBD1	TRBJ1-4	TGTGCCAGCAGCCAACAGGGGTCTAATGAAAAACTGTTTTTT	CASSQQGSNEKLFF
TRBV7-3	NA	TRBD1	TRBJ1-6	TGTGCCAGCAGTGCGACGGGACAGCCAAATTCACCCCTCCACTTT	CASSATGQPNSPLHF
TRBV7-9	NA	TRBD2	TRBJ2-7	TGTGCCAGCAGCTTCTGGGAGGGAACCAACTCCTACGAGCAGTACTTC	CASSFWEGTNSYEQYF
TRBV7-2	NA	TRBD2	TRBJ2-1	TGTGCCAGCAGCCTAGGGGCTAGCGGGAGGGGGAATGAGCAGTTCTTC	CASSLGASGRGNEQFF
TRBV27	NA	NA	TRBJ1-1	TGTGCCAGCAGTTCCCGCTTAAGGGACTCCAAAGAAGGTGCTGAAGCTTTCTTT	CASSSRLRDSKEGAEAFF
TRBV9	NA	TRBD1	TRBJ2-5	TGTGCCAGCAGCGTTCAGACAGGGCCGGAGGTTGAGACCCAGTACTTC	CASSVQTGPEVETQYF
TRBV27	NA	NA	TRBJ2-3	TGTGCCAGCAGTTTAAGAGGAAATCTGGATACGCAGTATTTT	CASSLRGNLDTQYF
TRBV10-3	NA	TRBD2	TRBJ2-7	TGTGCCATCAGTTTAGCGGGAGAGGGAGCCTACGAGCAGTACTTC	CAISLAGEGAYEQYF
TRBV5-1	NA	NA	TRBJ2-5	TGCGCCAGCAGCTTGGCCGCGGGCCCCCTTTTTGGTGCCCAGTACTTC	CASSLAAGPLFGAQYF
TRBV25-1	NA	TRBD2	TRBJ2-2	TGTGCCAGCAGTGAATCCCTAGCGGGACGCACCGGGGAGCTGTTTTTT	CASSESLAGRTGELFF
TRBV6-6	NA	NA	TRBJ1-3	TGTGCCAGCTCTAGGCAGACAGTTCAGGACACCATATATTTT	CASSRQTVQDTIYF
TRBV20-1	NA	NA	TRBJ1-6	TGCAGTGCTAGTTCGACAGGTCAAAGGGAGACACCCCTCCACTTT	CSASSTGQRETPLHF
TRBV24-1	NA	NA	TRBJ2-5	TGTGCCACCAGTGATCGGACAGCACTCCAAGAGACCCAGTACTTC	CATSDRTALQETQYF
TRBV28	NA	NA	TRBJ2-2	TGTGCCAGCAGTGACATGAACACCGGGGAGCTGTTTTTT	CASSDMNTGELFF
TRBV14	NA	TRBD2	TRBJ2-7	TGTGCCAGCAGCCAATTACATCCGGGACTAGCGACTTCCTGGAGGTACGAGCAGTACTTC	CASSQLHPGLATSWRYEQYF
TRBV6-4	once	NA	TRBJ2-1	TGTGCCAGCAGCCCGGGACAGGGGCCTAGCGGGAGGCCCAATGAGCAGTTCTTC	CASSPGQGPSGRPNEQFF
TRBV5-1	NA	NA	TRBJ2-5	TGCGCCAGCAGCTTGGCGCAAGAGACCCAGTACTTC	CASSLAQETQYF
TRBV6-2/TRBV6-3	NA	NA	TRBJ2-1	TGTGCCAGCAGCTGGGGACTCGAAAATGAGCAGTTCTTC	CASSWGLENEQFF
TRBV7-3	NA	TRBD2	TRBJ2-2	TGTGCCAGCAGCTCCACCGGGACTAAAAGCGGGGAGCTGTTTTTT	CASSSTGTKSGELFF
TRBV10-3	few	TRBD2	TRBJ2-5	TGTGCCATCAGCGGGAGGGGGGAGACCCAGTACTTC	CAISGRGETQYF
TRBV7-2	NA	NA	TRBJ1-5	TGTGCCAGCAGCTTAGAGAGGTTCGGCCAGCCCCAGCATTTT	CASSLERFGQPQHF
TRBV4-2	NA	TRBD1	TRBJ1-6	TGTGCCAGCAGCCAAGCACCGGGACAGGAATCCTCACCCCTCCACTTT	CASSQAPGQESSPLHF
TRBV15	NA	NA	TRBJ2-7	TGTGCCACCAGCAGAGAGCTCGGGTGGGGGCACGAGCAGTACTTC	CATSRELGWGHEQYF
TRBV28	NA	TRBD1	TRBJ2-7	TGTGCCAGCAGTTGGGGACAGGGGTACGAGCAGTACTTC	CASSWGQGYEQYF
TRBV5-4	NA	TRBD2	TRBJ2-1	TGTGCCAGCAGCTTGGGATCGCTAGCGGGAATGAATGAGCAGTTCTTC	CASSLGSLAGMNEQFF
TRBV5-1	NA	TRBD1	TRBJ1-3	TGCGCCAGCAGCCTCTGGACAGGGGGCTCTGGAAACACCATATATTTT	CASSLWTGGSGNTIYF
TRBV7-6	NA	NA	TRBJ1-5	TGTGCCAGCAGCGTCCTAGGAGATCAGCCCCAGCATTTT	CASSVLGDQPQHF
TRBV5-4	NA	NA	TRBJ2-2	TGTGCCAGCAGCTTGGGACTCACAGGGTTAAGGAACGGGGAGCTGTTTTTT	CASSLGLTGLRNGELFF
TRBV20-1	NA	NA	TRBJ2-3	TGCAGTGCTAGTTCCTTATTCTCCACAGATACGCAGTATTTT	CSASSLFSTDTQYF
TRBV25-1	NA	NA	TRBJ2-7	TGTGCCAGCAGTGGCCCCAGCGTGCAGTACTTC	CASSGPSVQYF
TRBV4-1	many	TRBD1	TRBJ1-2	TGCGCCAGCAGCCAAGGACGAGGGGGCGCTTATGGCTACACCTTC	CASSQGRGGAYGYTF
TRBV29-1	NA	TRBD1	TRBJ2-7	TGCAGCGTTGATTACGGGACAGGGTCCCACGAGCAGTACTTC	CSVDYGTGSHEQYF
TRBV28	NA	NA	TRBJ2-3	TGTGCCAGCAGAGAAATGAGCGGTACGCAGTATTTT	CASREMSGTQYF
TRBV28	many	TRBD2	TRBJ2-5	TGTGCCAGCAGCCCAGCGGGACCTATTCAAGAGACCCAGTACTTC	CASSPAGPIQETQYF
TRBV5-1	NA	TRBD2	TRBJ2-3	TGCGCCAGCAGCTTACTAGCGGGAGGGGGCACAGATACGCAGTATTTT	CASSLLAGGGTDTQYF
TRBV5-5	NA	TRBD1	TRBJ1-2	TGTGCCAGCAGCTCAGGGGGCGGCTATGGCTACACCTTC	CASSSGGGYGYTF
TRBV6-2/TRBV6-3	NA	NA	TRBJ2-7	TGTGCCAGCAGCGTCGGGTACGAGCAGTACTTC	CASSVGYEQYF
TRBV19	once	TRBD2	TRBJ2-1	TGTGCCAGTAGTAGGACCGGGACTAGCGGGAGGGACTCCTACAATGAGCAGTTCTTC	CASSRTGTSGRDSYNEQFF
TRBV29-1	NA	NA	TRBJ2-1	TGCAGCGTTGAAGACCAGATCTCCTACAATGAGCAGTTCTTC	CSVEDQISYNEQFF
TRBV7-8	medium-sized	NA	TRBJ1-2	TGTGCCAGCAGCTTAGCGAGGGGGGGAAACTATGGCTACACCTTC	CASSLARGGNYGYTF
TRBV9	NA	NA	TRBJ1-3	TGTGCCAGCGGTAGGGAGGCAGGGGGAAACACCATATATTTT	CASGREAGGNTIYF
TRBV9	NA	NA	TRBJ2-1	TGTGCCAGCAGCGTTTATGGGTCGGGTGAGCAGTTCTTC	CASSVYGSGEQFF
TRBV5-7	NA	NA	TRBJ1-6	TGTGCCAGCAGCTTCGAGACATACATTTCACCCCTCCACTTT	CASSFETYISPLHF
TRBV4-1	few	NA	TRBJ1-5	TGCGCCAGCAGCCAAGCTGGGCGGGGCAATCAGCCCCAGCATTTT	CASSQAGRGNQPQHF
TRBV19	once	TRBD1	TRBJ2-7	TGTGCTAGTAGTACCGACAGGGGTGACGAGCAGTACTTC	CASSTDRGDEQYF
TRBV29-1	NA	NA	TRBJ2-7	TGCAGCGTTGAAGTACGCGGCCGGAGGGACTACGAGCAGTACTTC	CSVEVRGRRDYEQYF
TRBV5-1	NA	TRBD1	TRBJ1-5	TGCGCCAGCAGCCAGACAGGGGCCGGGGATCAGCCCCAGCATTTT	CASSQTGAGDQPQHF
TRBV29-1	NA	TRBD1	TRBJ1-3	TGCAGCGCCGGGACAGGGGGTTTTGGAAGGTCCTCTGGAAACACCATATATTTT	CSAGTGGFGRSSGNTIYF
TRBV5-6	NA	TRBD2	TRBJ2-1	TGTGCCAGCAGAGATAGCGGGAGGATCTCCTACAATGAGCAGTTCTTC	CASRDSGRISYNEQFF